This entry lists 22 T cell receptor beta chains sequenced from one sample in a study of T-cell memory formation after mild COVID-19 (dated by TCRdb to the early 2020s). Libraries were made using 5' RACE. Sequencing was carried out with an Illumina NovaSeq 6000. Clones were called with MiXCR by TCRdb after fastp trimmed the public reads at Q25, and only in-frame beta chains were retained. Rows are combined by CDR3 protein, so each entry shows the most common genes and DNA. The sample includes 130,000 to 150,000 distinct CDR3 sequences, with less than 20% observed a single time. The top ten clonotypes cover under 2.5% of the sample. Sequencing input: PBMCs or a T cell subset sorted from them (not recorded which). Receptors originate from an adult woman who had mild COVID-19 (a few samples of this study predate the infection). The sample titles of this study are shuffled in the database, so cell type and time point are left out; the donor was told from shared clones.

The J gene is TRBJ1-1, the V gene TRBV29-1, with no clear D. V dropped 4 bases and J dropped 1 base, with 10 bases sitting between them. CDR1 and CDR2 from the germline V gene are SQVTM and ANQGSEA. This CDR3 contains 13 residues. CDR3 loop: CSVVGQENTEAFF. In nucleotides, the CDR3 is TGCAGCGTTGTAGGGCAGGAGAACACTGAAGCTTTCTTT.

In its sample, this clonotype was seen a few times. The chain joins TRBV7-8 to TRBJ2-6; no clear D. This CDR3 comprises 14 residues. The germline V gene has CDR1 SGHVS and CDR2 FQNEAQ. V was shortened by 4 bases and J by 2 bases, with 6 bases between the two germline ends. The CDR3 bases are TGTGCCAGCAGCTCGGATGCTGGGGCCAACGTCCTGACTTTC. Amino acid sequence: CASSSDAGANVLTF.

This clonotype occurred a few times. This chain uses TRBV20-1 with TRBJ2-7, with 7 bases matching TRBD2. Germline values: CDR1 DFQATT, CDR2 SNEGSKA (reference sequence). The junction had 12 bases not matched to a gene; V was cut back by 5 bases and J by 2 bases. This CDR3 is 15 amino acids long. In nucleotides, the CDR3 is TGCAGTGCTTCGGTAGGGGCGGGAGTTCCCTACGAGCAGTACTTC. It encodes CSASVGAGVPYEQYF.

This clonotype has more than one count but fewer than ten. The chain joins TRBV5-1 to TRBJ2-5, with D hard to call. The CDR3 sequence is 13 residues long. The germline CDR1 and CDR2 sequences are SGHRS and YFSETQ. V lost 0 bases, J lost 4 bases, and 7 bases lay in between. CDR3 protein: CASSLVGPETQYF. CDR3 sequence (DNA): TGCGCCAGCAGCTTGGTAGGGCCAGAGACCCAGTACTTC.

This clonotype occurred a few times. The rearrangement links TRBV7-7 to TRBJ2-1; D is perhaps TRBD2 (5 bases). Trimming stripped 1 base from V and 4 bases from J, with 8 bases between. CDR1 and CDR2 from the germline V gene are SSHAT and FNYEAQ (reference sequence). The CDR3 totals 14 residues. CDR3 DNA sequence: TGTGCCAGCAGCTTAGACGGGGTTTACAATGAGCAGTTCTTC. This translates into CASSLDGVYNEQFF. Together with reference TRBV7-7 and TRBJ2-1, the CDR3 gives the full variable domain: GAGVSQSPRYKVTKRGQDVTLRCDPISSHATLYWYQQALGQGPEFLTYFNYEAQPDKSGLPSDRFSAERPEGSISTLTIQRTEQRDSAMYRCASSLDGVYNEQFFGPGTRLTVL.

With respect to this clonotype: Just one base apart from a much larger clone, this may be a read error. The genes are TRBV7-9 and TRBJ1-1, with D uncertain. Trimming removed 1 base from V and 1 base from J, with 4 bases in between. CDR1 and CDR2 (germline): SEHNR, FQNEAQ (reference sequence). This CDR3 is 13 amino acids long. CDR3 region: CASSLEENTEAFF. The CDR3 coding sequence is TGTGCCAGCAGCTTAGAGGAGAACACTGAAGCTTTCTTT.

Ten or more counts support this clonotype. The chain carries TRBV7-9 and TRBJ2-1, with 8 nucleotides matching TRBD1. This CDR3 contains 15 residues. Trimming removed 6 bases from V and 6 bases from J; junction bases left unmatched: 10. Germline loops: CDR1 SEHNR, CDR2 FQNEAQ (reference sequence). CDR3 coding DNA: TGTGCCAGCAGTCTTAGAGTGGACAGGGCCAATGAGCAGTTCTTC. It is translated as CASSLRVDRANEQFF.

This clonotype was seen a handful of times. The rearrangement joins TRBV2 to TRBJ2-2; perhaps TRBD1 as D (6 bases). Germline CDR1 SNHLY, CDR2 FYNNEI. The germline V and J ends were trimmed by 6 bases and 7 bases, with 15 bases remaining between them. The CDR3 is made up of 14 amino acids. In DNA, the CDR3 is TGTGCCAGCAGGGCCCTGGGGACATTCGGGGAGCTGTTTTTT. Amino acid sequence: CASRALGTFGELFF.

This rearrangement joins TRBV7-3 to TRBJ1-2; D remains ambiguous. CDR1 and CDR2 (germline): SGHTA, FQGTGA. CDR3 length: 15 residues. Trimming removed 0 bases from V and 4 bases from J, with 12 bases in between. The chain's CDR3 is CASSLTDEPSYGYTF. Here the CDR3 DNA reads TGTGCCAGCAGCTTAACGGACGAACCTAGCTATGGCTACACCTTC. The full variable domain, its missing parts supplied by reference TRBV7-3 and TRBJ1-2, is GAGVSQTPSNKVTEKGKYVELRCDPISGHTALYWYRQSLGQGPEFLIYFQGTGAADDSGLPNDRFFAVRPEGSVSTLKIQRTERGDSAVYLCASSLTDEPSYGYTFGSGTRLTVV.

The V gene is TRBV3-1, the J gene TRBJ1-2; D is unresolved. In germline, CDR1 is LGHDT, CDR2 YNNKEL (reference sequence). This CDR3 comprises 17 residues. V was trimmed by 4 bases and J by 0 bases, leaving 18 bases between them. The CDR3 DNA reads as TGTGCCAGCAGCCGATCGGCAGGCCGCACCGCTAACTATGGCTACACCTTC. Amino acid sequence: CASSRSAGRTANYGYTF.

The J gene is TRBJ2-3, the V gene TRBV7-9; D is uncertain. This CDR3 has 14 amino acids. Deletions cut 4 bases from V and 5 bases from J, with 13 bases between. CDR1 and CDR2 (germline): SEHNR, FQNEAQ (reference sequence). This CDR3 reads CASSSKQPGDTQYF. The CDR3 coding sequence is TGTGCCAGCAGCTCAAAACAGCCAGGAGATACGCAGTATTTT.

The rearrangement joins TRBV6-1 to TRBJ2-7; the D gene is possibly TRBD1 (6 bases). Trimming cost V 5 bases and J 4 bases, with 18 bases left between them. CDR3 length: 15 amino acids. Looked up from germline, CDR1 is MNHNS and CDR2 is SASEGT. The CDR3 DNA sequence: TGTGCCAGCAGTCCTCAGGTGGGGACACCGTACGAGCAGTACTTC. This codes for CASSPQVGTPYEQYF.

Ten or more counts support this clonotype. The rearrangement joins TRBV5-1 to TRBJ2-7, with D possibly TRBD1 on 6 matching bases. The germline V and J ends were trimmed by 4 bases and 2 bases, with 13 bases remaining between them. The germline gives CDR1 SGHRS, CDR2 YFSETQ. This CDR3 has 14 amino acids. The CDR3 bases are TGCGCCAGCAGCCCTGGACAGCTTACCTACGAGCAGTACTTC. Translation: CASSPGQLTYEQYF.

This clonotype was detected only a few times. The chain links TRBV5-1 to TRBJ1-2, with D maybe TRBD1 (5 bases). Germline assignment: CDR1 SGHRS and CDR2 YFSETQ. The CDR3 extends over 14 amino acids. Trimming cost V 1 base and J 4 bases, with 11 bases left between them. This chain's CDR3 is CASSLRDPTYGYTF. The CDR3 DNA reads as TGCGCCAGCAGCTTGAGGGACCCGACCTATGGCTACACCTTC.

This clonotype was counted between two and nine times. The CDR3: CASSSQVGSEDGYTF. DNA for the CDR3: TGCGCCAGCAGCTCCCAGGTTGGGTCAGAAGATGGCTACACCTTC. This chain links TRBV5-1 with TRBJ1-2; D is unclear. The V end was cut by 3 bases, the J end by 6 bases, with 18 bases between. CDR3 size: 15 residues. The germline V gene encodes CDR1 SGHRS and CDR2 YFSETQ.

The CDR3 DNA is TGTGCCTGGAGTGTACCGCCAGAAAACGGCGGCTACACCTTC. Its translation is CAWSVPPENGGYTF. The rearrangement links TRBV30 to TRBJ1-2; D call uncertain. V was cut by 0 bases and J by 8 bases, with 16 bases left in between. The CDR3 runs 14 residues. CDR1 and CDR2 from the germline V gene are GTSNPN and SVGIG (reference sequence).

This clonotype was seen more than once but under ten times. The rearrangement joins TRBV5-1 to TRBJ2-5; D not certain. The CDR3 contains 15 residues. Germline CDR1 is SGHRS and CDR2 is YFSETQ. The V end was cut by 0 bases, the J end by 2 bases, with 11 bases between. The CDR3 DNA reads TGCGCCAGCAGCTTGGTTCGGAGCGTTCAAGAGACCCAGTACTTC. Its translation: CASSLVRSVQETQYF.

Notes on this clonotype: Sequence at one end of the junction differs from germline and may be a read error. J is TRBJ2-5 and V is TRBV6-5; TRBD2 agrees at 14 bases. Germline CDR1 is MNHEY and CDR2 is SVGAGI. This CDR3 is built from 18 residues. The chain's CDR3 is CASSYLGLAGDLQETQYF. The CDR3 DNA is TGTGCCAGCAGCTACTTGGGACTAGCGGGGGACCTCCAAGAGACCCAGTACTTC.

This chain joins TRBV4-1 and TRBJ1-6; a possible D gene is TRBD1 (6 bases). The CDR3 contains 17 residues. Germline V gives CDR1 MGHRA, CDR2 YSYEKL. Trimming pared 4 bases from V and 0 bases from J, leaving 13 bases between. CDR3 in DNA: TGCGCCAGCAGCCCGCGGACAGCTAGCTCCTATAATTCACCCCTCCACTTT. Its translation: CASSPRTASSYNSPLHF.

The chain couples TRBV7-3 to TRBJ2-2; 7 bases are shared with TRBD1. The ends lost 3 bases at V and 4 bases at J; junction bases unmatched: 5. Per germline, CDR1 SGHTA and CDR2 FQGTGA. The CDR3 runs 15 residues. CDR3: CASSFNAGGTGELFF. The DNA of the CDR3 is TGTGCCAGCAGCTTTAATGCAGGGGGCACCGGGGAGCTGTTTTTT.

This clonotype was counted a single time. The chain couples TRBV7-6 to TRBJ1-2, with 7 bases fitting TRBD1. The CDR3 contains 15 residues. V lost 1 base to trimming and J lost 4 bases; unmatched junction nucleotides: 6. The germline CDR1 and CDR2 sequences are SGHVS and FNYEAQ. The CDR3: CASSLVQGVPYGYTF. DNA of the CDR3: TGTGCCAGCAGCTTAGTCCAGGGGGTACCCTATGGCTACACCTTC.

This clonotype was found a few times. The J gene is TRBJ2-1, the V gene TRBV7-9, with D tentatively TRBD1 or TRBD2 (6 bases each). Trimming took 4 bases from V and 13 from J, leaving 20 bases between them. Germline values: CDR1 SEHNR, CDR2 FQNEAQ (reference sequence). The CDR3 covers 14 residues. The CDR3 DNA is TGTGCCAGCAGCTCGGTCGTAGGGGGGCCTTTACAGTTCTTC. As protein: CASSSVVGGPLQFF.